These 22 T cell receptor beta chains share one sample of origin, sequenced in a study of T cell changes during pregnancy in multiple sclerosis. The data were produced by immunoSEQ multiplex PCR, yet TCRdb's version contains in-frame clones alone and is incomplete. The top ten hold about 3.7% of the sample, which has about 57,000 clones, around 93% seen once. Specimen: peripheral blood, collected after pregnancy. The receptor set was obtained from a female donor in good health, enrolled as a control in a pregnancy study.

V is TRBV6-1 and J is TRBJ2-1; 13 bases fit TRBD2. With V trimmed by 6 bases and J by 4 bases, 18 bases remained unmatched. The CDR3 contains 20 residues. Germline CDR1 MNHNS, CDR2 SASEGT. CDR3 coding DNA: TGTGCCAGCAGCGAAAGACTAGCGGGGGGCCCCTCAATGAGTTACAATGAGCAGTTCTTC. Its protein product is CASSERLAGGPSMSYNEQFF.

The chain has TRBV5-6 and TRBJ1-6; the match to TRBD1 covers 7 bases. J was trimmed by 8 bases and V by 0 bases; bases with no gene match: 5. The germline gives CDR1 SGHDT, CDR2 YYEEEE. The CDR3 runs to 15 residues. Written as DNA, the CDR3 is TGTGCCAGCAGCTTGGTAGGGGGCAGAGATTCACCCCTCCACTTT. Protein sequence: CASSLVGGRDSPLHF.

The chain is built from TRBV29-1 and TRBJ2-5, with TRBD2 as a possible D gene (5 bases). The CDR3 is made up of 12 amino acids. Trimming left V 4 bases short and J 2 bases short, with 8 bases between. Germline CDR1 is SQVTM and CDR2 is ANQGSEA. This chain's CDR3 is CSVVGAQETQYF. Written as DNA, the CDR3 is TGCAGCGTTGTGGGAGCTCAAGAGACCCAGTACTTC. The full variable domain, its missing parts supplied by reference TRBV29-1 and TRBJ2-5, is SAVISQKPSRDICQRGTSLTIQCQVDSQVTMMFWYRQQPGQSLTLIATANQGSEATYESGFVIDKFPISRPNLTFSTLTVSNMSPEDSSIYLCSVVGAQETQYFGPGTRLLVL.

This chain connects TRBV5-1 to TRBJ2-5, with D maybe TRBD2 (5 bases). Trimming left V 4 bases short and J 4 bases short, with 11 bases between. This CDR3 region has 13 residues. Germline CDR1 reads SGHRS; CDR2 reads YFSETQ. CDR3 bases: TGCGCCAGCAGCCGAGCGGATGTAGAGACCCAGTACTTC. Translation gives CASSRADVETQYF.

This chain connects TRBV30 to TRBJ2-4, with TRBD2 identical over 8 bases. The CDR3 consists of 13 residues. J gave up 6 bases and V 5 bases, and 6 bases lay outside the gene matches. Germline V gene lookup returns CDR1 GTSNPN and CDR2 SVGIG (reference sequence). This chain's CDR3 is CAWGLAGRNIQYF. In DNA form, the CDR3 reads TGTGCCTGGGGTCTAGCGGGCAGAAACATTCAGTACTTC.

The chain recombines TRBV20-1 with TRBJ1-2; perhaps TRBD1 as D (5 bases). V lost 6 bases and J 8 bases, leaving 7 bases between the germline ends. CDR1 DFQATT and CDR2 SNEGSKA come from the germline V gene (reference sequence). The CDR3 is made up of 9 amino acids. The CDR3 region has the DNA TGCAGTGCCGGGGGAGGCTACACCTTC. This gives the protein CSAGGGYTF.

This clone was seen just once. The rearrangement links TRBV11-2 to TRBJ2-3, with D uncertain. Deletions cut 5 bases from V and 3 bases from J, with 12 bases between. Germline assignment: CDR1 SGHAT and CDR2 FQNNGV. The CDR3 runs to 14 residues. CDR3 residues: CASSPTRSTDTQYF. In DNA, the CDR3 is TGTGCCAGCAGCCCGACTCGGAGTACAGATACGCAGTATTTT.

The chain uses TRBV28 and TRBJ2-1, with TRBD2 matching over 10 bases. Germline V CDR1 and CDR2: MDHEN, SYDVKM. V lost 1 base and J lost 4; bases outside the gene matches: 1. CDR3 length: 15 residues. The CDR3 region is CASSLLAGGYNEQFF. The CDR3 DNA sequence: TGTGCCAGCAGTTTATTAGCGGGGGGTTACAATGAGCAGTTCTTC.

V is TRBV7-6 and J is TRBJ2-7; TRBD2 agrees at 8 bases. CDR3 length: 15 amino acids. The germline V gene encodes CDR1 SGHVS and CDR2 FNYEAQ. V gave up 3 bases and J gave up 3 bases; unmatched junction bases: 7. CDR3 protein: CASSFPRTSYYEQYF. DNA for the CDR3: TGTGCCAGCAGCTTTCCGCGGACTAGCTACTACGAGCAGTACTTC.

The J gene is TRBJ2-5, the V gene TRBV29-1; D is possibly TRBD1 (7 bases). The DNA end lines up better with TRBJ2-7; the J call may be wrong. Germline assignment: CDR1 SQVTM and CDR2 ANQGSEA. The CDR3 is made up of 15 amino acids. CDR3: CSVHLQGGSPYEQYF. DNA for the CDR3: TGCAGCGTTCACCTTCAGGGGGGATCTCCCTACGAGCAGTACTTC.

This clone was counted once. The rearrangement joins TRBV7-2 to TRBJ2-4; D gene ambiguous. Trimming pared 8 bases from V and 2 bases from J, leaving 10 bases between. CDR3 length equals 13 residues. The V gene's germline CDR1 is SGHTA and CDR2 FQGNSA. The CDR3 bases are TGTGCCAGCGGCCCGAAATCCAAAAACATTCAGTACTTC. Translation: CASGPKSKNIQYF.

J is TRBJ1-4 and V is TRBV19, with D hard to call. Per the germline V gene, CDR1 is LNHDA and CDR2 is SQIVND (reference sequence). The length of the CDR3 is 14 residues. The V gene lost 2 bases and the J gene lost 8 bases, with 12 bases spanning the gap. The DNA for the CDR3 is TGTGCCAGTAGTATAACGAGTCTAGGAGAAAAACTGTTTTTT. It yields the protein CASSITSLGEKLFF.

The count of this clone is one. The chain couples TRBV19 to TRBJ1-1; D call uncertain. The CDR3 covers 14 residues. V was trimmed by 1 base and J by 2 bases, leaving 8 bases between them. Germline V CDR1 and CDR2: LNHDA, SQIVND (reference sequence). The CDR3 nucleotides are TGTGCCAGTAGTATAGTAGGAGGAAACACTGAAGCTTTCTTT. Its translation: CASSIVGGNTEAFF.

CDR3 nucleotides: TGTGCCAGCAGTACCGGACAGGGAATCCAAAACTATGGCTACACCTTC. It specifies CASSTGQGIQNYGYTF. The rearrangement joins TRBV28 to TRBJ1-2, with 8 bases identical to TRBD1. Trimming at V came to 5 bases and at J to 2 bases, leaving 10 bases not matched to a gene. CDR1 is MDHEN, CDR2 SYDVKM, per germline. This CDR3 has 16 amino acids.

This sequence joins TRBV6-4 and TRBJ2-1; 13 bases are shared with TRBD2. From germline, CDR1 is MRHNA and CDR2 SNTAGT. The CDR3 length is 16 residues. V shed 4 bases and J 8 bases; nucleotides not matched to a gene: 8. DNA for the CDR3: TGTGCCAGCAGTGTCTCCACTAGCGGGGGGGCACATGAGCAGTTCTTC. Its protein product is CASSVSTSGGAHEQFF.

CDR3 protein: CASSEGQGRGYTF. The CDR3 DNA reads as TGTGCCAGCAGTGAAGGACAGGGGCGCGGCTACACCTTC. The genes are TRBV28 and TRBJ1-2, with TRBD1 identical over 9 bases. V was clipped by 5 bases and J by 8 bases; unmatched bases: 6. Germline lookup yields CDR1 MDHEN and CDR2 SYDVKM. The CDR3 covers 13 residues.

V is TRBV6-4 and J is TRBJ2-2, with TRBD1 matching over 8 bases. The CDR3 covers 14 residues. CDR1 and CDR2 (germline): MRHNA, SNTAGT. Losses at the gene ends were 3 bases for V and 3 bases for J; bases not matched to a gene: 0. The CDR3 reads CASSEDRDTGELFF. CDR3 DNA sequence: TGTGCCAGCAGTGAGGACAGGGACACCGGGGAGCTGTTTTTT.

CDR3 nucleotides: TGTGCCAGCAGTGCCTACAGGGAGAGCGGCACTGAAGCTTTCTTT. This translates into CASSAYRESGTEAFF. The V call is TRBV6-1, the J call TRBJ1-1; D might be TRBD1 (6 bases). Deletions cut 4 bases from V and 4 bases from J, with 16 bases between. The CDR3 runs 15 residues. Germline CDR1 reads MNHNS; CDR2 reads SASEGT.

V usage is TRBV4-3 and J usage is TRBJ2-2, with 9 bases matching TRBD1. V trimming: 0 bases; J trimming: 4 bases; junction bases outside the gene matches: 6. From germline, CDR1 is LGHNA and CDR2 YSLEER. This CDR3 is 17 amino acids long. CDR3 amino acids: CASSQDPGQGATGELFF. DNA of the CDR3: TGCGCCAGCAGCCAAGATCCGGGACAGGGAGCCACCGGGGAGCTGTTTTTT.

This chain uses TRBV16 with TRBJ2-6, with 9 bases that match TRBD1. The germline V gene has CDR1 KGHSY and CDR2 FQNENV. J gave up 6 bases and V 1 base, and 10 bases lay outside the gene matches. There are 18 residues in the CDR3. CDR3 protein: CASSQLDRGSLKANVLTF. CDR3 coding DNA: TGTGCCAGCAGCCAATTGGACAGGGGTTCCTTGAAGGCCAACGTCCTGACTTTC.

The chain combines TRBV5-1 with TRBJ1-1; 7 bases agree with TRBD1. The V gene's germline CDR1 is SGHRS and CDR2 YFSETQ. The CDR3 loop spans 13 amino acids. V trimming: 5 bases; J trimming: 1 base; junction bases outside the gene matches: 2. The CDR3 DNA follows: TGCGCCAGCAGAGGACAGGAGAACACTGAAGCTTTCTTT. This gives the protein CASRGQENTEAFF.

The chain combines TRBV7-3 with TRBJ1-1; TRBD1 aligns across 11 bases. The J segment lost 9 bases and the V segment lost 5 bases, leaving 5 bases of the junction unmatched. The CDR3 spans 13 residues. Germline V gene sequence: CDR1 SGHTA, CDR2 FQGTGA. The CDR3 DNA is TGTGCCAGCAGCCAAGGACAGGGGGCCCAAGCTTTCTTT. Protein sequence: CASSQGQGAQAFF.